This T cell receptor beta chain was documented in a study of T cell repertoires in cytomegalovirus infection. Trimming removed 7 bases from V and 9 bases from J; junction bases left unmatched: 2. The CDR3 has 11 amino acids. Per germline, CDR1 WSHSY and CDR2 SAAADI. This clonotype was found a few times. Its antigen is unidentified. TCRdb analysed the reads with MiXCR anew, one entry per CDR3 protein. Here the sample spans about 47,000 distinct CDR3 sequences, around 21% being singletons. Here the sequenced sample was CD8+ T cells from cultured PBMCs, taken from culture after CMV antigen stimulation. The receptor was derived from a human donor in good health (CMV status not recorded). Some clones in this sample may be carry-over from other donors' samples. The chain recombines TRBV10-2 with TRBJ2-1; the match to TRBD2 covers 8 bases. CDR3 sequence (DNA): TGCGCCAGCAACGCGGGAGGTGAGCAGTTCTTC. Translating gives CASNAGGEQFF.